This is a list of T cell receptor beta chains from one sample in a study of T-cell reconstitution after alpha-beta-depleted transplantation in children. In TCRdb, the PCR reads were re-called with MiXCR into one record per CDR3 protein. The sample yields some 120,000 distinct CDR3 sequences, around 23% seen once. The source was PBMCs, mostly from graft donor cells, collected 180 days after TCRalphabeta/CD19-depleted stem cell transplant. Every receptor here comes from a male patient aged 2 to 10 who had a stem cell transplant for chronic granulomatous disease, so the T cells may come from the graft donor. Each CDR3 is given with its conserved first and last residue. The order of the fields is V gene, J gene, D gene, clone size, CDR3 protein, CDR3 DNA. The D gene is left open where the match is weak. Clone size is shown for a subset of rows, as once, few, many or a class of expanded clone.

TRBV12-3/TRBV12-4	TRBJ1-6	TRBD1	many	CASSPRTGGNSPLHF	TGTGCCAGCAGCCCGAGGACAGGGGGCAATTCACCCCTCCACTTT
TRBV5-1	TRBJ2-1	.	few	CATRLAGQTVNEQFF	TGCGCCACCCGCTTAGCGGGACAGACCGTCAATGAGCAGTTCTTC
TRBV12-3/TRBV12-4	TRBJ2-4	TRBD2	.	CASSRPGTSGSSNIQYF	TGTGCCAGCAGCCGCCCCGGGACTAGCGGGAGCTCGAACATTCAGTACTTC
TRBV20-1	TRBJ1-2	.	.	CSARAGTAYDYTF	TGCAGTGCTAGAGCTGGGACGGCCTATGACTACACCTTC
TRBV12-3/TRBV12-4	TRBJ2-7	TRBD2	.	CASSLLAGAYEQYF	TGTGCCAGCAGTTTACTGGCGGGAGCCTACGAGCAGTACTTC
TRBV20-1	TRBJ2-1	.	many	CSALTRLALGNEQFF	TGCAGTGCCCTCACTAGACTGGCGTTAGGGAATGAGCAGTTCTTC
TRBV12-3/TRBV12-4	TRBJ2-2	.	many	CASSLGGTAHRELFF	TGTGCCAGCAGTTTAGGCGGGACAGCTCACCGGGAGCTGTTTTTT
TRBV5-1	TRBJ1-1	.	few	CASSPRGGAPSSMNTEAFF	TGCGCCAGCAGCCCTCGGGGTGGGGCGCCTTCGAGTATGAACACTGAAGCTTTCTTT
TRBV29-1	TRBJ2-5	.	many	CSVEGQNGQETQYF	TGCAGCGTTGAAGGGCAGAATGGGCAAGAGACCCAGTACTTC
TRBV12-3/TRBV12-4	TRBJ2-3	TRBD2	many	CASSLVGLAGGLALKDTQYF	TGTGCCAGCAGTTTAGTTGGTCTAGCGGGGGGGCTGGCGTTGAAAGATACGCAGTATTTT
TRBV15	TRBJ2-1	.	.	CATGGNEQFF	TGTGCCACCGGTGGAAATGAGCAGTTCTTC
TRBV7-7	TRBJ2-2	.	.	CASNTLSPGELFF	TGTGCCAGCAACACTCTATCGCCCGGGGAGCTGTTTTTT
TRBV11-2	TRBJ2-4	.	.	CASSLGRPFGVAKNIQYF	TGTGCCAGCAGCTTAGGACGACCTTTCGGGGTAGCCAAAAACATTCAGTACTTC
TRBV29-1	TRBJ2-3	.	many	CSVVQRASTDTQYF	TGCAGCGTTGTTCAGCGTGCTAGCACAGATACGCAGTATTTT
TRBV12-3/TRBV12-4	TRBJ2-4	TRBD1	.	CASRVTGGTAKNIQYF	TGTGCCAGCAGAGTGACAGGGGGGACAGCCAAAAACATTCAGTACTTC
TRBV29-1	TRBJ1-1	TRBD1	many	CSAGTDRSTEAFF	TGCAGCGCCGGGACAGACAGAAGCACTGAAGCTTTCTTT
TRBV7-9	TRBJ2-5	TRBD1	.	CASIDRGREETQYF	TGTGCCAGCATCGACAGGGGGCGCGAAGAGACCCAGTACTTC
TRBV20-1	TRBJ1-1	.	many	CSAARVSTEAFF	TGCAGTGCGGCAAGAGTCAGCACTGAAGCTTTCTTT
TRBV20-1	TRBJ2-5	.	.	CSARDRMSWTQYF	TGCAGTGCTAGAGATCGGATGTCATGGACCCAGTACTTC
TRBV20-1	TRBJ2-1	.	many	CSAFDRTYSYLDNEQFF	TGCAGTGCTTTTGACAGGACCTACTCCTACCTAGACAATGAGCAGTTCTTC